This section outlines one T cell receptor (beta chain) sequence together with its context. Assay: immunoSEQ multiplex PCR; the TCRdb copy retains only in-frame clones and omits some. The table includes over 110,000 clones, 85% to 90% detected once. With V trimmed by 3 bases and J by 1 base, 3 bases remained unmatched. This CDR3 is 14 amino acids long. CDR1 SGDLS and CDR2 YYNGEE come from the germline V gene. This sample was taken from a study of cytomegalovirus exposure and HLA in healthy donors. This chain links TRBV9 with TRBJ2-5; TRBD1 aligns across 7 bases. This TCR was recovered from a man aged 18 to 30 in good health and CMV-seropositive. The sample comprised PBMCs. Written as DNA, the CDR3 is TGTGCCAGCAGCGCCGGGACAGCCCAAGAGACCCAGTACTTC. Translation gives CASSAGTAQETQYF. Filled out from reference TRBV9 and TRBJ2-5, the complete variable domain reads DSGVTQTPKHLITATGQRVTLRCSPRSGDLSVYWYQQSLDQGLQFLIQYYNGEERAKGNILERFSAQQFPDLHSELNLSSLELGDSALYFCASSAGTAQETQYFGPGTRLLVL.